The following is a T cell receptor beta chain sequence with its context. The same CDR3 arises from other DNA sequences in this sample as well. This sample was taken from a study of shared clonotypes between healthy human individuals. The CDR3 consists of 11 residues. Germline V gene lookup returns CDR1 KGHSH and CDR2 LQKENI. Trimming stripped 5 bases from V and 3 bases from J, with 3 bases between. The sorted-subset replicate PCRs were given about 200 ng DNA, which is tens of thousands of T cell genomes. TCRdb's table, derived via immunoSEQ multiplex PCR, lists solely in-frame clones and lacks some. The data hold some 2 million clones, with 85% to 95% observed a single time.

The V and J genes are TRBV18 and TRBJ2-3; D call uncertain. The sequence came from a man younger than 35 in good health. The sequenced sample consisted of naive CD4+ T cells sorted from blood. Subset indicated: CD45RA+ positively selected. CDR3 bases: TGTGCCAGCTCAGATACAGATACGCAGTATTTT. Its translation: CASSDTDTQYF.